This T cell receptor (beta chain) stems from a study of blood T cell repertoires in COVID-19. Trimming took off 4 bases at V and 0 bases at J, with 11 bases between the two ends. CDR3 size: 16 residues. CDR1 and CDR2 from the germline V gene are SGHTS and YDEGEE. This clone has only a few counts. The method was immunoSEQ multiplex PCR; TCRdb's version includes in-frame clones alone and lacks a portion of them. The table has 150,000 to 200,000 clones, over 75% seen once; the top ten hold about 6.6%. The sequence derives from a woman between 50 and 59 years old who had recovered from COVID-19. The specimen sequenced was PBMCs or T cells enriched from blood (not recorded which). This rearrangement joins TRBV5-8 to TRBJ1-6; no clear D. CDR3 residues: CASSPAFSSYNSPLHF. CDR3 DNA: TGTGCCAGCAGCCCTGCCTTCAGCTCCTATAATTCACCCCTCCACTTT.